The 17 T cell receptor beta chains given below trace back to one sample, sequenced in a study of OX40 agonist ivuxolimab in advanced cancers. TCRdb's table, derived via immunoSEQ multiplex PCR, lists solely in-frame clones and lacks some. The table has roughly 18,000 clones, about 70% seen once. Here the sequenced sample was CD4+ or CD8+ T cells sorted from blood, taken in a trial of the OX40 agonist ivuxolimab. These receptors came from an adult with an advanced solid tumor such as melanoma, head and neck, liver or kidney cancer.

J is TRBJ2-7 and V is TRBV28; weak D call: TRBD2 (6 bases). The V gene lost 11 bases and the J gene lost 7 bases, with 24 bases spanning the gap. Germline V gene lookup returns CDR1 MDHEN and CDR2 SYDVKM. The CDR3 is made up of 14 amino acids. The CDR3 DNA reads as TGTGCCGGTCGCCGGGACTCAACCGCGAATGAGCAGTACTTC. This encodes CAGRRDSTANEQYF.

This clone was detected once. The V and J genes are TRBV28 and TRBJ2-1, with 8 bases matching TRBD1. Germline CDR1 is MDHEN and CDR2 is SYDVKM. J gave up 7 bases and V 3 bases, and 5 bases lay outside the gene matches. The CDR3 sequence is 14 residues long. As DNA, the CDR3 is TGTGCCAGCAGTTTCAGGGGGCCCACGAATGAGCAGTTCTTC. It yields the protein CASSFRGPTNEQFF.

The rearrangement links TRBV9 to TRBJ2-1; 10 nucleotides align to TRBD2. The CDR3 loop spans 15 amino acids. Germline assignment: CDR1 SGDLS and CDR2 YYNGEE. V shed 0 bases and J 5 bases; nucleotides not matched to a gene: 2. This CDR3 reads CASSVVAGGHNEQFF. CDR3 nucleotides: TGTGCCAGCAGCGTAGTAGCGGGAGGCCACAATGAGCAGTTCTTC.

CDR3 in DNA: TGTGCCATCAGTGAGGGTAGCTCCTACAATGAGCAGTTCTTC. It translates to CAISEGSSYNEQFF. J is TRBJ2-1 and V is TRBV10-3; D not resolved. The V and J ends lost 2 bases and 0 bases respectively, with 5 bases between them. CDR3 size: 14 residues. Germline CDR1 is ENHRY and CDR2 is SYGVKD.

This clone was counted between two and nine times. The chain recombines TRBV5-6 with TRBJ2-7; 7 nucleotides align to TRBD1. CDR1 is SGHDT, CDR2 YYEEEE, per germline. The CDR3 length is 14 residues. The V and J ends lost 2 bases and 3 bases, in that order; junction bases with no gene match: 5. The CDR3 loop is CASSFEGQIYEQYF. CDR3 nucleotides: TGTGCCAGCAGCTTCGAGGGACAGATCTACGAGCAGTACTTC.

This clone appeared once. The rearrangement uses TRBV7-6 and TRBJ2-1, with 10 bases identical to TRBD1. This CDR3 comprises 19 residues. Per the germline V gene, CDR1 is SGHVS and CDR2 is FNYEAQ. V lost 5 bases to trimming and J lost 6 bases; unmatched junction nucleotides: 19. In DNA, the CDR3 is TGTGCCAGCAGCGACCCGGGACAGGGGACCCCGGTGATGGGCAATGAGCAGTTCTTC. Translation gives CASSDPGQGTPVMGNEQFF.

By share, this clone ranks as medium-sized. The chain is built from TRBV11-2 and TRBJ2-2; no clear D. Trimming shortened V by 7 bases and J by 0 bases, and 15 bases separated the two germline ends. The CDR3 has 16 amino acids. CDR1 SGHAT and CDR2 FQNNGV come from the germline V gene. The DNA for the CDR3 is TGTGCCAGCACCAGAACCCTGACCTCGAACACCGGGGAGCTGTTTTTT. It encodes CASTRTLTSNTGELFF.

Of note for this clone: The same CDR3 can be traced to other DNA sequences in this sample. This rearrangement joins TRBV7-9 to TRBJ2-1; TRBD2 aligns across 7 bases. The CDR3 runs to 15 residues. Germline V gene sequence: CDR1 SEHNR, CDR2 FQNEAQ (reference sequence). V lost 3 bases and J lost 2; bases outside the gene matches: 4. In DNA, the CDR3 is TGTGCCAGCAGCTTGGGGGGGAGGGCCTACAATGAGCAGTTCTTC. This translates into CASSLGGRAYNEQFF.

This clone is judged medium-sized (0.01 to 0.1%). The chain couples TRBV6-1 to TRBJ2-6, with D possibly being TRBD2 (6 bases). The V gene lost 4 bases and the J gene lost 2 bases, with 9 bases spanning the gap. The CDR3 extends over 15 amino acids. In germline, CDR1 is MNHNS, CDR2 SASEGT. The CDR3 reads CASSGGETGANVLTF. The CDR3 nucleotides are TGTGCCAGCAGTGGGGGGGAAACTGGGGCCAACGTCCTGACTTTC.

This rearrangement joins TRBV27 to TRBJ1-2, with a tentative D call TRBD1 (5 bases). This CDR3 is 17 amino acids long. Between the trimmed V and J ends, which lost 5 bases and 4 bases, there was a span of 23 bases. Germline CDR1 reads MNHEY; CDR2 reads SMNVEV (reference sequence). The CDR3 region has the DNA TGTGCCAGCAGTGCCCTGGGGGTCTCGCAACCCTTCTATGGCTACACCTTC. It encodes CASSALGVSQPFYGYTF.

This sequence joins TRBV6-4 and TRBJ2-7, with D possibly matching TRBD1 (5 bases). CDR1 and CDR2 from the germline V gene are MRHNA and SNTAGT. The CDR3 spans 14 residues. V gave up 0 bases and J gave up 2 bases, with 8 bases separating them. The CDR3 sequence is CASSDSSGPYEQYF. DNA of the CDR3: TGTGCCAGCAGTGACTCGTCAGGGCCCTACGAGCAGTACTTC.

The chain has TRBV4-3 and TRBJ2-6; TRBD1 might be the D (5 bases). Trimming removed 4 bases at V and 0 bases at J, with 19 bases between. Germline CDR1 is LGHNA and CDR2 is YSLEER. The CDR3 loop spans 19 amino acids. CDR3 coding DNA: TGCGCCAGCAGCCGGGGAACCAGGGAAACGAGCTCTGGGGCCAACGTCCTGACTTTC. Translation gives CASSRGTRETSSGANVLTF.

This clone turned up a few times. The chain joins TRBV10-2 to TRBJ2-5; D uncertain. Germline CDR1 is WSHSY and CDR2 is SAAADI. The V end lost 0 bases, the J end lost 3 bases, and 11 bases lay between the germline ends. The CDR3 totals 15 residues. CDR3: CASSESRQLEETQYF. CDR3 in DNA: TGCGCCAGCAGTGAGTCGCGGCAGCTAGAAGAGACCCAGTACTTC.

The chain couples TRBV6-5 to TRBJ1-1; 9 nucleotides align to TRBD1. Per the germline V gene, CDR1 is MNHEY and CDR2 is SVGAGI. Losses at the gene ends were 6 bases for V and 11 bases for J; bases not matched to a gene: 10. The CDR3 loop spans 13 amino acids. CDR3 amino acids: CASRTDRGFLAFF. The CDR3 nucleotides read TGTGCCAGCAGAACAGACAGGGGGTTTTTGGCTTTCTTT.

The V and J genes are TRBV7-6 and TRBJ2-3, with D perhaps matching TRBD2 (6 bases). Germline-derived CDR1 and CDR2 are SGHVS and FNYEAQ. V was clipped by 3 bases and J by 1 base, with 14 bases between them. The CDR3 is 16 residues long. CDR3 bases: TGTGCCAGCAGCTTCCCAGATCCGGGGGGCACAGATACGCAGTATTTT. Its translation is CASSFPDPGGTDTQYF.

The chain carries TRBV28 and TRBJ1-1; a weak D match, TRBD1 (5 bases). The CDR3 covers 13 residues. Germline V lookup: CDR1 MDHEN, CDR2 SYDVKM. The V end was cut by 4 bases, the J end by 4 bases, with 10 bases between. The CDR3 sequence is CASSSPGGTEAFF. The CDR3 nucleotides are TGTGCCAGCAGTTCGCCGGGGGGCACTGAAGCTTTCTTT. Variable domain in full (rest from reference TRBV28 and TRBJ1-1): DVKVTQSSRYLVKRTGEKVFLECVQDMDHENMFWYRQDPGLGLRLIYFSYDVKMKEKGDIPEGYSVSREKKERFSLILESASTNQTSMYLCASSSPGGTEAFFGQGTRLTVV.

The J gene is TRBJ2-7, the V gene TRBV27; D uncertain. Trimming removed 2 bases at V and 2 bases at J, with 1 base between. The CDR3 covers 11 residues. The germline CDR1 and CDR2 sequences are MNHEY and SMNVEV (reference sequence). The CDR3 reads CASSLTYEQYF. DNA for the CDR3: TGTGCCAGCAGTTTAACCTACGAGCAGTACTTC.